Presented here are 12 T cell receptor gamma chains from one specimen sequenced in a study of Vδ1+ human thymocytes. Study-level points and caveats: Thymic TRG and TRD repertoires appeared highly polyclonal.

No antigens are known for them. Extracted RNA was reverse transcribed into cDNA. The CDR3 regions were amplified by multiplex PCR from V-gene primers to a constant-region primer. TCRdb reanalysed the multiplex PCR reads via CATT. Of tens of thousands of gamma-chain clones detected, roughly an eighth appear once; the ten largest clones hold roughly 2%. The specimen sequenced was Vdelta1+ gamma-delta thymocytes from the thymus. Subset indicated: FACS-sorted CD3+ TCRalphabeta- TCRVdelta1+ TCRVdelta2- thymocytes. These receptor sequences come from a child younger than two who had congenital heart surgery.

This clone showed up just a few times. The chain uses TRGV5 and TRGJP2. CDR1 and CDR2 from the germline V gene are VINAFY and YDVSNSKD. With 2 bases clipped from V and 8 bases from J, the junction kept 5 bases outside the gene matches. The CDR3 runs to 13 residues. The CDR3 sequence is CATWDTRDWIKTF. In DNA, the CDR3 is TGTGCCACCTGGGACACCCGCGATTGGATCAAGACGTTT.

In this sample, this clone turned up a few times. The V gene is TRGV2, the J gene TRGJP2. V lost 0 bases, J lost 2 bases, and 6 bases stayed unmatched. The CDR3 contains 16 residues. The germline V gene encodes CDR1 EGSNGY and CDR2 YDSYNSKV. CDR3 protein: CATWDGLTSSDWIKTF. The CDR3 DNA follows: TGTGCCACCTGGGACGGGCTGACCAGTAGTGATTGGATCAAGACGTTT.

This clone was observed a few times. V gene TRGV2 combines with J gene TRGJ1 or TRGJ2. The CDR3 has 12 amino acids. CDR1 is EGSNGY, CDR2 YDSYNSKV, per germline. With V trimmed by 0 bases and J by 10 bases, 6 bases remained unmatched. The CDR3, as DNA: TGTGCCACCTGGGACGGGGCCCTCAAGAAACTCTTT. Translation: CATWDGALKKLF.

In its sample, this clone ranks as medium-sized (0.01 to 0.1%). The rearrangement joins TRGV9 to TRGJP1. Unmatched junction bases numbered 4, after V lost 4 bases and J lost 8 bases. The CDR3 is 12 amino acids. Germline-derived CDR1 and CDR2 are GITISATS and ISYDGTV (reference sequence). For the CDR3, the DNA is TGTGCCTTGTGGGATCAGGGTTGGTTCAAGATATTT. This codes for CALWDQGWFKIF.

This clone was observed a handful of times. V is TRGV4 and J is TRGJ1 or TRGJ2. Per germline, CDR1 EGSTGY and CDR2 YDSYTSSV. The CDR3 consists of 13 residues. After removal of 0 bases from V and 5 bases from J, the junction contained 4 bases not matched to a gene. DNA for the CDR3: TGTGCCACCTGGGATGGGCTTAATTATAAGAAACTCTTT. This translates into CATWDGLNYKKLF.

The chain joins TRGV2 to TRGJ1 or TRGJ2. V trimming: 5 bases; J trimming: 4 bases; junction bases outside the gene matches: 11. CDR3 length: 14 residues. Germline V lookup: CDR1 EGSNGY, CDR2 YDSYNSKV. In DNA form, the CDR3 reads TGTGCCACCTGGGCCCCTGGGACATATTATAAGAAACTCTTT. It codes for CATWAPGTYYKKLF.

The chain carries TRGV2 and TRGJ1 or TRGJ2. J was trimmed by 4 bases and V by 2 bases; bases with no gene match: 5. CDR3 length equals 13 residues. Germline CDR1 reads EGSNGY; CDR2 reads YDSYNSKV. CDR3 region: CATWDDLYYKKLF. CDR3 nucleotides: TGTGCCACCTGGGACGACCTGTATTATAAGAAACTCTTT.

Details on this clone: At the DNA level, this CDR3 is encoded by other sequences in the same sample as well. V gene TRGV9 combines with J gene TRGJ1 or TRGJ2. Germline CDR1 and CDR2: GITISATS and ISYDGTV (reference sequence). This CDR3 has 12 residues. Trimming at V came to 6 bases and at J to 6 bases, leaving 8 bases not matched to a gene. The chain's CDR3 is CALWSGGYKKLF. The CDR3 DNA reads as TGTGCCTTGTGGTCGGGGGGTTATAAGAAACTCTTT.

The V gene is TRGV8, the J gene TRGJ1 or TRGJ2. V was clipped by 3 bases and J by 5 bases; unmatched bases: 4. The CDR3 loop spans 12 amino acids. Germline V gives CDR1 VENAVY, CDR2 YDSYNSRV. The CDR3 here is CATWDVHYKKLF. The CDR3 DNA reads TGTGCCACCTGGGATGTCCATTATAAGAAACTCTTT.

This clone was seen more than once but under ten times. This chain connects TRGV4 to TRGJ1 or TRGJ2. The CDR3 has 15 amino acids. Germline V gives CDR1 EGSTGY, CDR2 YDSYTSSV. Trimming took 2 bases from V and 3 from J; bases not matched to a gene: 10. This CDR3 is CATWDVKDIYYKKLF. The CDR3 nucleotides read TGTGCCACCTGGGATGTGAAGGACATTTATTATAAGAAACTCTTT.

Only a few counts were recorded for this clone. The rearrangement links TRGV4 to TRGJ1 or TRGJ2. In germline, CDR1 is EGSTGY, CDR2 YDSYTSSV. V lost 6 bases and J lost 12; bases outside the gene matches: 11. The CDR3 is 11 amino acids. CDR3 bases: TGTGCCACCTGGAATGCCTTAGGGAAACTCTTT. Translated, it gives CATWNALGKLF.

This clone appeared a few times. V gene TRGV5 combines with J gene TRGJ1 or TRGJ2. This CDR3 spans 11 amino acids. The germline gives CDR1 VINAFY, CDR2 YDVSNSKD. Losses at the gene ends were 6 bases for V and 11 bases for J; bases not matched to a gene: 10. The CDR3 reads CATWLEIEKLF. The CDR3 DNA follows: TGTGCCACCTGGTTAGAAATAGAGAAACTCTTT.